The clone carrying this TCR beta chain was detected once. Original methodology: Amplification with reference gene primers provided the estimates of nucleated cell counts. Repertoires were generated with immunoSEQ multiplex PCR, while TCRdb's copy carries only in-frame clones and drops some. That table supplies the V and J calls and clone size; D and trimming were determined from the DNA. Among approximately 140,000 clones listed, 80% to 85% were seen once. This entry belongs to a study of blood T cell repertoires in COVID-19. Across the whole study: COVID-19 samples, acute and convalescent, were from the United States, Italy and Spain. Sample material is recorded as cDNA or gDNA derived from T cells, B-cell-depleted T cells, or PBMCs.

The CDR3 contains 14 residues. The germline CDR1 and CDR2 sequences are SGHRS and YFSETQ. V was shortened by 4 bases and J by 0 bases, with 10 bases between the two germline ends. Sequenced material: peripheral blood. The chain carries TRBV5-1 and TRBJ1-1, with a tentative D call TRBD1 (5 bases). This TCR derives from a human donor in a cohort sampled during active COVID-19. As DNA, the CDR3 is TGCGCCAGCAGCCTACAGGTTTTGAACACTGAAGCTTTCTTT. Translated, it gives CASSLQVLNTEAFF.